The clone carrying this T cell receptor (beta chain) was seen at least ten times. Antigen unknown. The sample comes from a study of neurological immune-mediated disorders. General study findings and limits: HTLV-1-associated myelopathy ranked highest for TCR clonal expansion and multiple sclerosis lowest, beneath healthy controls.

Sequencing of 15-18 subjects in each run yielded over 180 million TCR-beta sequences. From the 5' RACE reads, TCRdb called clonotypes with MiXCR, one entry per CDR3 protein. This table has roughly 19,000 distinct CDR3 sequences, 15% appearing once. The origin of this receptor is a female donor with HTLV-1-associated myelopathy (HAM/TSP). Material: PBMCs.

The CDR3 DNA is TGCAGTGCTGGGACTAGCACCCAAGAGACCCAGTACTTC. Encoded protein: CSAGTSTQETQYF. This chain uses TRBV20-1 with TRBJ2-5; 9 bases fit TRBD2. Germline V gene lookup returns CDR1 DFQATT and CDR2 SNEGSKA (reference sequence). The CDR3 is 13 amino acids. V lost 5 bases, J lost 1 base, and 2 bases stayed unmatched.